These 25 T cell receptor beta chains came from one sample sequenced in a study of T cell responses to AZD1222 COVID-19 vaccine. The table came from immunoSEQ multiplex PCR; TCRdb's copy has only in-frame clones and leaves some out. The table records approximately 35,000 clones, about nine tenths of them present only once. Sequenced here: peripheral blood, sampled 28 days after the second AZD1222 dose. Every receptor here comes from an adult who received the AZD1222 COVID-19 vaccine.

The chain employs TRBV28 and TRBJ1-6; perhaps TRBD1 as D (5 bases). V shed 7 bases and J shed 9 bases, with 19 bases lying between them. The CDR3 is made up of 15 amino acids. Germline CDR1 is MDHEN and CDR2 is SYDVKM. The CDR3 reads CASTPPPAGPSPLHF. In DNA form, the CDR3 reads TGTGCCAGCACCCCACCGCCGGCAGGGCCTTCACCCCTCCACTTT. Together with reference TRBV28 and TRBJ1-6, the CDR3 gives the full variable domain: DVKVTQSSRYLVKRTGEKVFLECVQDMDHENMFWYRQDPGLGLRLIYFSYDVKMKEKGDIPEGYSVSREKKERFSLILESASTNQTSMYLCASTPPPAGPSPLHFGNGTRLTVT.

This sequence joins TRBV19 and TRBJ2-5; 11 bases agree with TRBD1. V lost 3 bases and J lost 1; bases outside the gene matches: 10. Germline V lookup: CDR1 LNHDA, CDR2 SQIVND (reference sequence). CDR3 length equals 18 residues. CDR3 protein: CASSITGPGTGGQETQYF. The CDR3 nucleotides are TGTGCCAGTAGTATTACGGGTCCCGGGACAGGGGGCCAAGAGACCCAGTACTTC.

This chain links TRBV24-1 with TRBJ2-3; tentative D call: TRBD2 (6 bases). The CDR3 covers 13 residues. V lost 7 bases, J lost 6 bases, and 13 bases lay in between. CDR1 KGHDR and CDR2 SFDVKD come from the germline V gene. In DNA form, the CDR3 reads TGTGCCACCAGGTCTGCGGGAATCGATACGCAGTATTTT. It translates to CATRSAGIDTQYF.

The chain uses TRBV7-2 and TRBJ2-3; D is undetermined. Germline assignment: CDR1 SGHTA and CDR2 FQGNSA. V lost 3 bases to trimming and J lost 6 bases, with 4 bases between them. This CDR3 is 11 amino acids long. The CDR3 DNA reads TGTGCCAGCAGCTTCGGGGATACGCAGTATTTT. Protein sequence: CASSFGDTQYF.

This chain joins TRBV27 and TRBJ1-2; 8 bases map to TRBD1. The CDR3 has 14 amino acids. Germline V gene data show CDR1 as MNHEY and CDR2 as SMNVEV (reference sequence). V was clipped by 1 base and J by 8 bases; unmatched bases: 6. CDR3 bases: TGTGCCAGCAGTTTATGGGGGACAGGAGGCGGCTACACCTTC. Protein: CASSLWGTGGGYTF.

This rearrangement joins TRBV10-1 to TRBJ2-3, with TRBD2 matching 7 bases. The CDR3 runs to 15 residues. V was pared by 3 bases and J by 6 bases, with 9 bases of the junction left unmatched. CDR1 and CDR2 from the germline V gene are WNHNN and SYGVQD (reference sequence). The CDR3: CASSEASGASDTQYF. CDR3 coding DNA: TGCGCCAGCAGTGAAGCGAGCGGGGCCTCCGATACGCAGTATTTT.

The rearrangement links TRBV7-2 to TRBJ1-3; D may be TRBD1 (6 bases). V shed 0 bases and J shed 2 bases, with 11 bases lying between them. The CDR3 has 16 amino acids. In germline, CDR1 is SGHTA, CDR2 FQGNSA. The CDR3 reads CASSLAGGLTGNTIYF. CDR3 sequence (DNA): TGTGCCAGCAGCTTAGCCGGGGGGCTAACTGGAAACACCATATATTTT.

This chain uses TRBV7-3 with TRBJ2-3; D gene ambiguous. CDR1 and CDR2 (germline): SGHTA, FQGTGA. CDR3 size: 13 residues. Trimming took 1 base from V and 5 from J, leaving 7 bases between them. CDR3 DNA sequence: TGTGCCAGCAGCTTAATCCAAGGAGATACGCAGTATTTT. This translates into CASSLIQGDTQYF.

The V and J genes are TRBV13 and TRBJ1-3, with a weak D call TRBD1 (6 bases). The CDR3 loop spans 17 amino acids. Looked up from germline, CDR1 is PRHDT and CDR2 is FYEKMQ (reference sequence). V dropped 1 base and J dropped 0 bases, with 13 bases sitting between them. CDR3 sequence reads: CASSLDQTGSSGNTIYF. The CDR3 coding sequence is TGTGCCAGCAGCTTAGACCAGACAGGCAGCTCTGGAAACACCATATATTTT.

This chain joins TRBV5-6 and TRBJ2-7, with D tentatively TRBD1 or TRBD2 (5 bases each). The V and J ends lost 0 bases and 4 bases respectively, with 14 bases between them. Germline V gene data show CDR1 as SGHDT and CDR2 as YYEEEE. The CDR3 runs 15 residues. CDR3 DNA sequence: TGTGCCAGCAGCTTGGGGTGGGACCTCCTTTACGAGCAGTACTTC. Amino acid sequence: CASSLGWDLLYEQYF.

This clone appeared once. The rearrangement joins TRBV28 to TRBJ1-1; 8 nucleotides align to TRBD1. The CDR3 runs to 16 residues. Germline V gene lookup returns CDR1 MDHEN and CDR2 SYDVKM. The V segment lost 5 bases and the J segment 1 base; nucleotides outside the gene matches: 9. The CDR3 region is CASSQTGGLGNTEAFF. The DNA for the CDR3 is TGTGCCAGCAGTCAAACAGGGGGGTTAGGGAACACTGAAGCTTTCTTT. Supplemented by reference TRBV28 and TRBJ1-1, the full variable domain reads DVKVTQSSRYLVKRTGEKVFLECVQDMDHENMFWYRQDPGLGLRLIYFSYDVKMKEKGDIPEGYSVSREKKERFSLILESASTNQTSMYLCASSQTGGLGNTEAFFGQGTRLTVV.

The gene calls are TRBV6-2 or TRBV6-3 and TRBJ2-7; D remains unclear. There are 11 residues in the CDR3. Germline values: CDR1 MNHEY, CDR2 SVGEGT. With 5 bases removed from V and 4 bases from J, the gap between germline ends came to 6 bases. The CDR3 spells CASSDLYEQYF. Written as DNA, the CDR3 is TGTGCCAGCAGTGACCTATACGAGCAGTACTTC.

The CDR3 nucleotides are TGCAGCGGAGGACTCCCTAGCACAGATACGCAGTATTTT. Protein sequence: CSGGLPSTDTQYF. V gene TRBV29-1 combines with J gene TRBJ2-3; TRBD2 might be the D (5 bases). Germline V gene data show CDR1 as SQVTM and CDR2 as ANQGSEA. CDR3 length equals 13 residues. Trimming cost V 7 bases and J 0 bases, with 11 bases left between them.

The chain joins TRBV6-1 to TRBJ1-6; D is undetermined. V lost 2 bases and J 7 bases, leaving 12 bases between the germline ends. Germline CDR1 and CDR2: MNHNS and SASEGT. CDR3 length equals 15 residues. The CDR3 protein is CASSESDRINSPLHF. CDR3 DNA: TGTGCCAGCAGTGAATCTGACCGAATAAATTCACCCCTCCACTTT.

The rearrangement links TRBV27 to TRBJ2-1; a weak D match, TRBD2 (6 bases). V was clipped by 2 bases and J by 2 bases, with 10 bases between them. Germline values: CDR1 MNHEY, CDR2 SMNVEV (reference sequence). The CDR3 runs 15 residues. The chain's CDR3 is CASSLIGGTYNEQFF. In DNA form, the CDR3 reads TGTGCCAGCAGTTTAATCGGGGGTACCTACAATGAGCAGTTCTTC.

This chain uses TRBV10-2 with TRBJ1-1; tentative D call: TRBD1 (6 bases). This CDR3 region has 14 residues. Germline V gives CDR1 WSHSY, CDR2 SAAADI. Trimming took 2 bases from V and 4 from J, leaving 11 bases between them. CDR3 residues: CASSEVTGTTEAFF. The CDR3 DNA follows: TGCGCCAGCAGTGAGGTAACAGGGACCACTGAAGCTTTCTTT.

The V and J genes are TRBV5-1 and TRBJ2-3; 13 positions match TRBD2. The V segment lost 5 bases and the J segment 4 bases; nucleotides outside the gene matches: 4. Germline V gene lookup returns CDR1 SGHRS and CDR2 YFSETQ. This CDR3 region has 15 residues. This CDR3 reads CASSRTSGSADTQYF. The CDR3 DNA sequence: TGCGCCAGCAGTCGGACTAGCGGGAGCGCAGATACGCAGTATTTT.

This clone appeared once. The chain joins TRBV29-1 to TRBJ2-1, with D possibly matching TRBD1 (5 bases). V lost 4 bases, J lost 9 bases, and 13 bases lay in between. CDR1 and CDR2 (germline): SQVTM, ANQGSEA. The CDR3 extends over 12 amino acids. The CDR3 here is CSVGGRGREQFF. Here the CDR3 DNA reads TGCAGCGTTGGGGGTAGGGGTCGTGAGCAGTTCTTC.

This chain connects TRBV5-1 to TRBJ1-2; D is ambiguous. The CDR3 length is 15 residues. Trimming removed 4 bases from V and 0 bases from J, with 13 bases in between. Germline lookup yields CDR1 SGHRS and CDR2 YFSETQ. The CDR3 is CASSLVERPNYGYTF. The CDR3 bases are TGCGCCAGCAGCCTTGTGGAGAGACCTAACTATGGCTACACCTTC.

V usage is TRBV12-3 or TRBV12-4 and J usage is TRBJ2-4, with 9 bases identical to TRBD2. This CDR3 has 13 amino acids. Germline trimming cut 6 bases from V and 7 bases from J; bases unmatched to any gene: 4. The CDR3 sequence: CASRVAGENIQYF. The CDR3 nucleotides read TGTGCCAGCAGAGTAGCGGGGGAGAACATTCAGTACTTC.

The V call is TRBV6-5, the J call TRBJ2-1; D is possibly TRBD2 (6 bases). V dropped 2 bases and J dropped 4 bases, with 15 bases sitting between them. This CDR3 comprises 16 residues. Germline lookup yields CDR1 MNHEY and CDR2 SVGAGI. The CDR3 bases are TGTGCCAGCAGTTACACCTCTAGGGGAGGTTACAATGAGCAGTTCTTC. This encodes CASSYTSRGGYNEQFF.

The V call is TRBV28, the J call TRBJ2-7, with 7 nucleotides matching TRBD1. J was trimmed by 9 bases and V by 4 bases; bases with no gene match: 0. In germline, CDR1 is MDHEN, CDR2 SYDVKM. The CDR3 has 10 residues. CDR3 residues: CASSWDRQYF. The CDR3 DNA reads as TGTGCCAGCAGTTGGGACAGGCAGTACTTC.

The chain uses TRBV5-1 and TRBJ2-2; tentatively, D is TRBD1 (6 bases). The CDR3 length is 19 residues. V gave up 3 bases and J gave up 3 bases, with 24 bases separating them. Germline-derived CDR1 and CDR2 are SGHRS and YFSETQ. The CDR3 is CASSSPGHRPLLDTGELFF. The CDR3 DNA is TGCGCCAGCAGCTCACCGGGACACCGGCCTTTATTGGACACCGGGGAGCTGTTTTTT.

The rearrangement uses TRBV11-1 and TRBJ1-3; D is unresolved. This CDR3 comprises 15 residues. Germline CDR1 reads SGHAT; CDR2 reads FQDESV (reference sequence). Deletions cut 3 bases from V and 4 bases from J, with 13 bases between. CDR3 nucleotide sequence: TGTGCCAGCAGCTTTACCGGAGCGGCCGGAAACACCATATATTTT. Protein: CASSFTGAAGNTIYF.

V is TRBV2 and J is TRBJ2-5, with 10 bases matching TRBD2. The CDR3 spans 14 residues. V was pared by 1 base and J by 6 bases, with 2 bases of the junction left unmatched. The V gene's germline CDR1 is SNHLY and CDR2 FYNNEI. The CDR3 region has the DNA TGTGCCAGCAGTGAAGAACTAGCGGGAAAGACCCAGTACTTC. It encodes CASSEELAGKTQYF.